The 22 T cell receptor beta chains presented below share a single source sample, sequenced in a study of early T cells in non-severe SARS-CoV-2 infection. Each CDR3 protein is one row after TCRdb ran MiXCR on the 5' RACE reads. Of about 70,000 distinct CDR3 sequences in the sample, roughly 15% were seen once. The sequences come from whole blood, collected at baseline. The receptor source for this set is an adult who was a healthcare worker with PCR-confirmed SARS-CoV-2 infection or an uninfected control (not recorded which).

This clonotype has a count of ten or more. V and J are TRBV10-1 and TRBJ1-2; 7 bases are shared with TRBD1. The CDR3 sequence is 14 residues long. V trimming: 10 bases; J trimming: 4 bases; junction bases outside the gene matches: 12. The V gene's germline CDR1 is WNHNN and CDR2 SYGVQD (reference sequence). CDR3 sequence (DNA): TGCGCCAATACAACCGGGACAGTGCTCTATGGCTACACCTTC. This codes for CANTTGTVLYGYTF.

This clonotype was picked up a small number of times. CDR3 region: CASSQDRYNEQFF. The DNA for the CDR3 is TGTGCCAGCTCACAGGACAGGTACAATGAGCAGTTCTTC. The gene calls are TRBV18 and TRBJ2-1, with 7 bases lining up with TRBD1. CDR3 length: 13 amino acids. J was trimmed by 4 bases and V by 4 bases; bases with no gene match: 1. Per germline, CDR1 KGHSH and CDR2 LQKENI.

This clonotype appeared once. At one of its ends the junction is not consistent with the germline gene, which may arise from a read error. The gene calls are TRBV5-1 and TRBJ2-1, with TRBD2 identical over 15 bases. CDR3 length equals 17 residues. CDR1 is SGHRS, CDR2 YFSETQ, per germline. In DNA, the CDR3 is TGTGCCAGCAGCCCACTCGGACTAGCGGGAGGGCCTGGTGAGCAGTTCTTC. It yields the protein CASSPLGLAGGPGEQFF.

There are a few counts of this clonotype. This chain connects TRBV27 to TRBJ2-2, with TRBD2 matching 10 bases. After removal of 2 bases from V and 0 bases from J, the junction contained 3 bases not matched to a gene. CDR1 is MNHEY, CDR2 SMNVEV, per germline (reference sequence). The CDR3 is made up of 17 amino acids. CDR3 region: CASSLRLAGANTGELFF. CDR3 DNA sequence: TGTGCCAGCAGTTTACGGCTAGCGGGGGCGAACACCGGGGAGCTGTTTTTT.

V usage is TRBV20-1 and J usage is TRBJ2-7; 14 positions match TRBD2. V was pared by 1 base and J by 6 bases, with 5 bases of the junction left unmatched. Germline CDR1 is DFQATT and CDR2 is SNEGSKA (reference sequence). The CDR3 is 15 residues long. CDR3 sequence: CSARVGTSGSGEQYF. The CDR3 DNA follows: TGCAGTGCTAGAGTCGGGACTAGCGGGAGTGGCGAGCAGTACTTC.

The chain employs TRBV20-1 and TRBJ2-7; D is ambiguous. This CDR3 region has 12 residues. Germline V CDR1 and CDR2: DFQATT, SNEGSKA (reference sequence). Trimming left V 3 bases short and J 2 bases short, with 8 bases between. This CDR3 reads CSASGDTYEQYF. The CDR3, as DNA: TGCAGTGCTAGCGGCGATACCTACGAGCAGTACTTC.

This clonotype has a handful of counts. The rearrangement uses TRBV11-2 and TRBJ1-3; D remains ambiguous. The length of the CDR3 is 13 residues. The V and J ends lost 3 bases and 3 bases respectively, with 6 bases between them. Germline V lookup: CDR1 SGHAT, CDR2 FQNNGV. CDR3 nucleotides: TGTGCCAGCAGCTTGCCAGTTGGAAACACCATATATTTT. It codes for CASSLPVGNTIYF.

The CDR3, as DNA: TGTGCCAGCATTCAACAGGGCTCTGACCGGGAGCTGTTTTTT. Translating gives CASIQQGSDRELFF. The V call is TRBV6-2 or TRBV6-3, the J call TRBJ2-2; the D gene is possibly TRBD1 (6 bases). This CDR3 spans 14 amino acids. From germline, CDR1 is MNHEY and CDR2 SVGEGT. Trimming cost V 7 bases and J 9 bases, with 18 bases left between them.

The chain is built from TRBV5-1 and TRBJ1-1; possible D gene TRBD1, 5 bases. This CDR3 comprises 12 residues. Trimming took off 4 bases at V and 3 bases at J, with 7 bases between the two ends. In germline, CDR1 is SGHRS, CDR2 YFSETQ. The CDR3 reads CASSTQDTEAFF. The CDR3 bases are TGCGCCAGCAGCACACAGGACACTGAAGCTTTCTTT.

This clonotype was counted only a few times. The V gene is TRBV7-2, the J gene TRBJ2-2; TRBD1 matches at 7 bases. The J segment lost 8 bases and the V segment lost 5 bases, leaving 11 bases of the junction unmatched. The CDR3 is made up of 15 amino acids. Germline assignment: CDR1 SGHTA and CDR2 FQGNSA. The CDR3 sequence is CASSRRDSSPGELFF. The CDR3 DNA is TGTGCCAGCAGCCGCAGGGACAGTTCACCGGGGGAGCTGTTTTTT.

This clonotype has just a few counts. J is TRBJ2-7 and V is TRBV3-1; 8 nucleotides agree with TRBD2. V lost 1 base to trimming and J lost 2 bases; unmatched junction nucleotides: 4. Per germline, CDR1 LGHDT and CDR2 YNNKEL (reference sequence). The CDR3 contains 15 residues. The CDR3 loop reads CASSQVAAGAYEQYF. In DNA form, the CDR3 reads TGTGCCAGCAGCCAAGTCGCAGCGGGAGCCTACGAGCAGTACTTC.

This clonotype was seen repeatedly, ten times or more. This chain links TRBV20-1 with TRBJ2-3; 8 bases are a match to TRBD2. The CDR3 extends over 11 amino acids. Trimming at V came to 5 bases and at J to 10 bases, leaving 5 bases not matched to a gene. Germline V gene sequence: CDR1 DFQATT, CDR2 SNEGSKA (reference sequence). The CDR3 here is CSASLAGAQYF. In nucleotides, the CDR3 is TGCAGTGCTTCCCTAGCGGGCGCGCAGTATTTT.

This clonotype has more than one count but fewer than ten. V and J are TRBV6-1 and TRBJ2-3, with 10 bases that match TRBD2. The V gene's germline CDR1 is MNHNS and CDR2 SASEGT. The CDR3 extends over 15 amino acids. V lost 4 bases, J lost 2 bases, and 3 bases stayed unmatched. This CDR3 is CASSVGLAVTDTQYF. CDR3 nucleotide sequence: TGTGCCAGCAGTGTTGGACTAGCGGTCACAGATACGCAGTATTTT.

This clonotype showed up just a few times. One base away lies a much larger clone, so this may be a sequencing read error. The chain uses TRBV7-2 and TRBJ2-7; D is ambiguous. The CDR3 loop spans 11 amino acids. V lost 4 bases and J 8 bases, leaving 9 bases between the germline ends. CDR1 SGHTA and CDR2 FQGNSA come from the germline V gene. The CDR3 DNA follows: TGTGCCAGCAGCTCCCTAGGGCAGCAGTACTTC. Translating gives CASSSLGQQYF.

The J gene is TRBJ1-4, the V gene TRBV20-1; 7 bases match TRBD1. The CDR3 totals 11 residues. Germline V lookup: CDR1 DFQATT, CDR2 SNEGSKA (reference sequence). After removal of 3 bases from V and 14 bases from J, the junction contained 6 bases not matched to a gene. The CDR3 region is CSARASGQLFF. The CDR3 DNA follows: TGCAGTGCTAGGGCATCGGGACAGCTGTTTTTT.

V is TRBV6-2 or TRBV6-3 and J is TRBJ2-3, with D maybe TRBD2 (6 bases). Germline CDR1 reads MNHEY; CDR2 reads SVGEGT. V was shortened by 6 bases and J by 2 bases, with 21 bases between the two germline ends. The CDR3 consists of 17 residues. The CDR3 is CASSWGPQKRVTDTQYF. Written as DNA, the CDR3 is TGTGCCAGCAGCTGGGGCCCCCAGAAGCGGGTCACAGATACGCAGTATTTT.

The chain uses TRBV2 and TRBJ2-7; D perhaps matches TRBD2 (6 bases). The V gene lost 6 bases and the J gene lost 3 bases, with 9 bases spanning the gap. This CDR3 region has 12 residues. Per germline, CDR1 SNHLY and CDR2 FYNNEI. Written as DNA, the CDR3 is TGTGCCAGCAGGGCGGAGGGCTACGAGCAGTACTTC. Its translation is CASRAEGYEQYF.

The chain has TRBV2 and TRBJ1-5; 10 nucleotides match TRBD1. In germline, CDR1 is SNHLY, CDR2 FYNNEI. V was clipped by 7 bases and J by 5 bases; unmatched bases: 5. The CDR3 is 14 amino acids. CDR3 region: CASTGTGVDQPQHF. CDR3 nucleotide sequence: TGTGCCAGCACCGGGACAGGGGTTGATCAGCCCCAGCATTTT.

CDR3 residues: CASSSGQGKYYEQYF. Here the CDR3 DNA reads TGTGCCAGCAGCTCCGGACAGGGAAAATACTACGAGCAGTACTTC. The chain joins TRBV7-6 to TRBJ2-7; the match to TRBD1 covers 8 bases. The CDR3 consists of 15 residues. V was clipped by 4 bases and J by 3 bases; unmatched bases: 8. CDR1 and CDR2 from the germline V gene are SGHVS and FNYEAQ.

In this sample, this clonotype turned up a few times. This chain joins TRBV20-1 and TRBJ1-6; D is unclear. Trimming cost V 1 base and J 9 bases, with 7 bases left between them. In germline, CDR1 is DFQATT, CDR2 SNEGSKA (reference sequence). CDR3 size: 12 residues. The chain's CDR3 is CSARVDPSPLHF. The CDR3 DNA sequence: TGCAGTGCTAGAGTTGATCCTTCACCCCTCCACTTT.

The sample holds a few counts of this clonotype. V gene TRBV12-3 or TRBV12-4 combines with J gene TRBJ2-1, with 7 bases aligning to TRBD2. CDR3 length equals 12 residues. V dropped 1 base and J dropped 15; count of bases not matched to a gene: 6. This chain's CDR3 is CASSLGAGLLFF. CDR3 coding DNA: TGTGCCAGCAGTTTAGGAGCGGGACTACTGTTCTTC.

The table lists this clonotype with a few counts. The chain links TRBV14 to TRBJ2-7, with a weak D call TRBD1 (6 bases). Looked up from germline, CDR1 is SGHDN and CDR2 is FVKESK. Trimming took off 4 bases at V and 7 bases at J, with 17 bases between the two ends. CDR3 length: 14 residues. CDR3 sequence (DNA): TGTGCCAGCAGCCTCTGGGGCAGGGGTATTGAGCAGTACTTC. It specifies CASSLWGRGIEQYF.